Listed below are T cell receptor beta chains from one sample, sequenced in a study of blood T cells in healthy people across ages. TCRdb reprocessed the 5' RACE reads with MiXCR, giving one entry per CDR3 protein. The sample includes over 1,300,000 distinct CDR3 sequences, 45% to 70% of them seen just once. Sample: blood. The origin of the receptors is a man aged 18 to 30 in good health. Both conserved end residues are part of each CDR3. D genes are given only for firm matches. The size of a clone is reported for some rows only, either as once, few or many, or as a class for expanded clones.

CDR3 protein: CASSQVLTSGTDTQYF; CDR3 DNA: TGCGCCAGCAGCCAAGTACTAACAAGCGGCACAGATACGCAGTATTTT; D gene: .; V gene: TRBV4-1; clone size: .; J gene: TRBJ2-3
CDR3 protein: CASRGTSGGYYEQYF; CDR3 DNA: TGTGCCAGCAGGGGGACTAGCGGGGGTTACTACGAGCAGTACTTC; D gene: TRBD2; V gene: TRBV12-3/TRBV12-4; clone size: .; J gene: TRBJ2-7
CDR3 protein: CASSQKEANQPQHF; CDR3 DNA: TGTGCCAGCAGCCAAAAGGAAGCCAATCAGCCCCAGCATTTT; D gene: .; V gene: TRBV3-1; clone size: .; J gene: TRBJ1-5
CDR3 protein: CASSEAFRDAQETQYF; CDR3 DNA: TGTGCCAGCAGTGAAGCTTTCCGGGACGCCCAAGAGACCCAGTACTTC; D gene: .; V gene: TRBV2; clone size: once; J gene: TRBJ2-5
CDR3 protein: CASSPRETRPRTDTQYF; CDR3 DNA: TGTGCCAGCAGCCCACGGGAGACCCGGCCTCGCACAGATACGCAGTATTTT; D gene: .; V gene: TRBV5-5; clone size: .; J gene: TRBJ2-3
CDR3 protein: CASSLGRTADGYTF; CDR3 DNA: TGTGCCAGCAGTTTAGGGAGAACGGCGGATGGCTACACCTTC; D gene: .; V gene: TRBV27; clone size: .; J gene: TRBJ1-2
CDR3 protein: CASSPRTQWGNEQFF; CDR3 DNA: TGTGCCAGCAGCCCCCGGACGCAATGGGGCAATGAGCAGTTCTTC; D gene: .; V gene: TRBV7-9; clone size: .; J gene: TRBJ2-1
CDR3 protein: CASSSRSRGEQYF; CDR3 DNA: TGTGCCAGCAGCTCCCGAAGTAGGGGCGAGCAGTACTTC; D gene: .; V gene: TRBV13; clone size: .; J gene: TRBJ2-7
CDR3 protein: CASSLSVGGGTGELFF; CDR3 DNA: TGCGCCAGCAGCCTCTCAGTAGGTGGCGGCACCGGGGAGCTGTTTTTT; D gene: .; V gene: TRBV4-3; clone size: .; J gene: TRBJ2-2
CDR3 protein: CSARAGPSGGRDTQYF; CDR3 DNA: TGCAGTGCTAGAGCTGGACCTAGCGGTGGACGGGATACGCAGTATTTT; D gene: TRBD2; V gene: TRBV20-1; clone size: many; J gene: TRBJ2-3
CDR3 protein: CSTQREGPADTQYF; CDR3 DNA: TGCAGTACCCAGCGGGAGGGCCCTGCAGATACGCAGTATTTT; D gene: TRBD2; V gene: TRBV20-1; clone size: .; J gene: TRBJ2-3
CDR3 protein: CASSRKTGADEQFF; CDR3 DNA: TGTGCCAGCAGCCGCAAGACAGGGGCTGATGAGCAGTTCTTC; D gene: TRBD1; V gene: TRBV7-2; clone size: .; J gene: TRBJ2-1
CDR3 protein: CASRGVVAEETQYF; CDR3 DNA: TGCGCCAGCAGGGGAGTGGTAGCGGAAGAGACCCAGTACTTC; D gene: .; V gene: TRBV5-1; clone size: .; J gene: TRBJ2-5
CDR3 protein: CASSLLLRDLGGSGSKNIQYF; CDR3 DNA: TGTGCCAGCAGTTTACTCCTCCGGGACTTGGGGGGGAGCGGGTCCAAAAACATTCAGTACTTC; D gene: TRBD2; V gene: TRBV12-3/TRBV12-4; clone size: .; J gene: TRBJ2-4
CDR3 protein: CSATPRTAYEQYF; CDR3 DNA: TGCAGTGCTACTCCTCGGACTGCCTACGAGCAGTACTTC; D gene: .; V gene: TRBV20-1; clone size: .; J gene: TRBJ2-7
CDR3 protein: CASSPGLVVDTQYF; CDR3 DNA: TGCGCCAGCAGCCCAGGACTAGTCGTAGATACGCAGTATTTT; D gene: TRBD2; V gene: TRBV5-1; clone size: .; J gene: TRBJ2-3
CDR3 protein: CASSRGHTSSYNSPLHF; CDR3 DNA: TGTGCCAGCAGTAGGGGACATACGAGCTCCTATAATTCACCCCTCCACTTT; D gene: .; V gene: TRBV12-3/TRBV12-4; clone size: .; J gene: TRBJ1-6
CDR3 protein: CAISGANGGATDTQYF; CDR3 DNA: TGTGCCATCAGTGGAGCTAACGGCGGGGCCACAGATACGCAGTATTTT; D gene: .; V gene: TRBV10-3; clone size: .; J gene: TRBJ2-3
CDR3 protein: CATSRDLGVGEKLFF; CDR3 DNA: TGTGCCACCAGCAGAGATCTGGGGGTCGGGGAAAAACTGTTTTTT; D gene: .; V gene: TRBV15; clone size: .; J gene: TRBJ1-4
CDR3 protein: CSVGDTVPTNYGYTF; CDR3 DNA: TGCAGCGTTGGCGACACGGTACCAACTAACTATGGCTACACCTTC; D gene: .; V gene: TRBV29-1; clone size: few; J gene: TRBJ1-2
CDR3 protein: CASSLGTGNTDTQYF; CDR3 DNA: TGTGCCAGCAGCTTAGGGACGGGGAACACAGATACGCAGTATTTT; D gene: .; V gene: TRBV7-9; clone size: .; J gene: TRBJ2-3
CDR3 protein: CASSGEQRSGGYGYTF; CDR3 DNA: TGTGCCAGCAGTGGAGAACAGCGATCGGGAGGATATGGCTACACCTTC; D gene: .; V gene: TRBV25-1; clone size: .; J gene: TRBJ1-2
CDR3 protein: CASSPTGTVKEETQYF; CDR3 DNA: TGTGCCAGCAGTCCAACCGGGACAGTAAAGGAAGAGACCCAGTACTTC; D gene: TRBD1; V gene: TRBV4-2; clone size: .; J gene: TRBJ2-5
CDR3 protein: CASSLGDRGGYGYTF; CDR3 DNA: TGTGCCAGCAGCTTAGGGGACAGAGGGGGGTATGGCTACACCTTC; D gene: TRBD1; V gene: TRBV7-6; clone size: .; J gene: TRBJ1-2
CDR3 protein: CATSTWFEQVRETQYF; CDR3 DNA: TGTGCCACCAGCACCTGGTTCGAGCAGGTTAGAGAGACCCAGTACTTC; D gene: .; V gene: TRBV15; clone size: few; J gene: TRBJ2-5
CDR3 protein: CASSWARGTQYF; CDR3 DNA: TGTGCCAGCAGCTGGGCCCGCGGGACCCAGTACTTC; D gene: .; V gene: TRBV7-2; clone size: .; J gene: TRBJ2-5
CDR3 protein: CASSQDPDRGGGYTF; CDR3 DNA: TGTGCCAGCAGCCAAGATCCAGACAGGGGGGGAGGCTACACCTTC; D gene: TRBD1; V gene: TRBV3-1; clone size: once; J gene: TRBJ1-2
CDR3 protein: CASNDRDETQYF; CDR3 DNA: TGTGCCAGCAACGACAGGGACGAGACCCAGTACTTC; D gene: TRBD1; V gene: TRBV10-3; clone size: .; J gene: TRBJ2-5
CDR3 protein: CASSSPLADYEQYF; CDR3 DNA: TGTGCCAGCAGTTCGCCCCTAGCGGACTACGAGCAGTACTTC; D gene: TRBD2; V gene: TRBV12-3/TRBV12-4; clone size: .; J gene: TRBJ2-7
CDR3 protein: CASSQGQGERSYNEQFF; CDR3 DNA: TGCGCCAGCAGCCAAGGCCAGGGTGAGAGGTCCTACAATGAGCAGTTCTTC; D gene: .; V gene: TRBV4-1; clone size: few; J gene: TRBJ2-1
CDR3 protein: CAISEVGGPSSYNEQFF; CDR3 DNA: TGTGCCATCAGTGAGGTTGGGGGGCCCAGCTCCTACAATGAGCAGTTCTTC; D gene: .; V gene: TRBV10-3; clone size: .; J gene: TRBJ2-1
CDR3 protein: CASSQAIPPGQGGRYEQYF; CDR3 DNA: TGCGCCAGCAGCCAAGCAATACCGCCCGGACAGGGTGGAAGGTACGAGCAGTACTTC; D gene: TRBD1; V gene: TRBV4-3; clone size: .; J gene: TRBJ2-7
CDR3 protein: CASSYRGAYEAFF; CDR3 DNA: TGTGCCAGCAGTTATCGGGGGGCATATGAAGCTTTCTTT; D gene: .; V gene: TRBV6-5; clone size: .; J gene: TRBJ1-1
CDR3 protein: CASSLLGGSDEQYF; CDR3 DNA: TGTGCCAGCAGCTTACTAGGGGGGTCGGACGAGCAGTACTTC; D gene: .; V gene: TRBV7-8; clone size: .; J gene: TRBJ2-7
CDR3 protein: CVSRGDSSSPLHF; CDR3 DNA: TGTGTCAGCCGGGGGGACAGCTCTTCACCCCTCCACTTT; D gene: TRBD1; V gene: TRBV7-9; clone size: .; J gene: TRBJ1-6
CDR3 protein: CASSPGAGAKNIRYF; CDR3 DNA: TGTGCCAGCAGCCCAGGAGCTGGGGCCAAAAACATTCGGTACTTC; D gene: .; V gene: TRBV4-2; clone size: .; J gene: TRBJ2-7
CDR3 protein: CSVVGLAGAYEQYF; CDR3 DNA: TGCAGCGTTGTTGGGCTAGCGGGAGCGTACGAGCAGTACTTC; D gene: TRBD2; V gene: TRBV29-1; clone size: few; J gene: TRBJ2-7
CDR3 protein: CASSQGLGVDTEAFF; CDR3 DNA: TGTGCCAGCAGCCAAGGACTAGGGGTCGACACTGAAGCTTTCTTT; D gene: .; V gene: TRBV14; clone size: once; J gene: TRBJ1-1
CDR3 protein: CASSAYGVQPDTQYF; CDR3 DNA: TGTGCCAGCAGCGCTTACGGGGTACAGCCAGATACGCAGTATTTT; D gene: .; V gene: TRBV7-9; clone size: .; J gene: TRBJ2-3
CDR3 protein: CASSLAPWGLETQYF; CDR3 DNA: TGTGCCAGCAGCTTAGCCCCTTGGGGGCTAGAGACCCAGTACTTC; D gene: .; V gene: TRBV11-2; clone size: once; J gene: TRBJ2-5
CDR3 protein: CASSYRTGDHYEQYF; CDR3 DNA: TGTGCCAGCAGCTATCGGACAGGGGACCACTACGAGCAGTACTTC; D gene: TRBD1; V gene: TRBV7-2; clone size: .; J gene: TRBJ2-7
CDR3 protein: CASSQARGHLSYEQYF; CDR3 DNA: TGCGCCAGCAGCCAAGCTCGGGGCCATCTCTCCTACGAGCAGTACTTC; D gene: .; V gene: TRBV4-3; clone size: few; J gene: TRBJ2-7
CDR3 protein: CASSLYNGQYF; CDR3 DNA: TGTGCCAGCAGCTTATACAATGGGCAGTACTTC; D gene: .; V gene: TRBV6-1; clone size: .; J gene: TRBJ2-5
CDR3 protein: CASSSSKLRQFF; CDR3 DNA: TGTGCCAGCAGTTCATCTAAATTAAGGCAGTTCTTC; D gene: .; V gene: TRBV12-3/TRBV12-4; clone size: .; J gene: TRBJ2-1
CDR3 protein: CASSPRRGSQETQYF; CDR3 DNA: TGTGCCAGCAGCCCCCGGCGCGGTAGTCAGGAGACCCAGTACTTC; D gene: .; V gene: TRBV7-2; clone size: .; J gene: TRBJ2-5
CDR3 protein: CASSKQGRSTDTQYF; CDR3 DNA: TGTGCCAGCAGTAAACAGGGGAGGAGCACAGATACGCAGTATTTT; D gene: .; V gene: TRBV6-1; clone size: few; J gene: TRBJ2-3
CDR3 protein: CASSPPSLLVSVEQFF; CDR3 DNA: TGTGCCAGCAGCCCTCCATCTCTACTAGTCTCGGTTGAGCAGTTCTTC; D gene: .; V gene: TRBV7-2; clone size: .; J gene: TRBJ2-1
CDR3 protein: CASSPGRDQPQHF; CDR3 DNA: TGTGCCAGCTCCCCGGGCCGAGATCAGCCCCAGCATTTT; D gene: .; V gene: TRBV18; clone size: .; J gene: TRBJ1-5
CDR3 protein: CSAAAGGGGYTF; CDR3 DNA: TGCAGTGCCGCAGCAGGGGGAGGCGGCTACACCTTC; D gene: TRBD1; V gene: TRBV20-1; clone size: few; J gene: TRBJ1-2
CDR3 protein: CASSKDPGPHEQYF; CDR3 DNA: TGTGCCAGCAGCAAAGATCCAGGTCCCCACGAGCAGTACTTC; D gene: .; V gene: TRBV21-1; clone size: .; J gene: TRBJ2-7
CDR3 protein: CASRNRLAGAGEQFF; CDR3 DNA: TGTGCCAGCAGAAACCGACTAGCGGGGGCCGGTGAGCAGTTCTTC; D gene: TRBD2; V gene: TRBV28; clone size: few; J gene: TRBJ2-1
CDR3 protein: CASTYRDSYEQYF; CDR3 DNA: TGTGCCAGCACCTACCGGGACAGCTACGAGCAGTACTTC; D gene: TRBD1; V gene: TRBV6-6; clone size: .; J gene: TRBJ2-7
CDR3 protein: CASSGILYPYGYTF; CDR3 DNA: TGTGCCAGCAGCGGAATCCTTTACCCCTATGGCTACACCTTC; D gene: .; V gene: TRBV9; clone size: .; J gene: TRBJ1-2
CDR3 protein: CAWSVPDRANTEAFF; CDR3 DNA: TGTGCCTGGAGTGTACCAGACAGGGCGAACACTGAAGCTTTCTTT; D gene: TRBD1; V gene: TRBV30; clone size: .; J gene: TRBJ1-1
CDR3 protein: CAGSPGVYNEQFF; CDR3 DNA: TGTGCCGGCTCGCCGGGAGTCTACAATGAGCAGTTCTTC; D gene: .; V gene: TRBV18; clone size: .; J gene: TRBJ2-1
CDR3 protein: CASSERRQSNEKLFF; CDR3 DNA: TGTGCCAGCAGTGAAAGGCGACAGTCAAATGAAAAACTGTTTTTT; D gene: .; V gene: TRBV2; clone size: once; J gene: TRBJ1-4
CDR3 protein: CAVRAEINSPLHF; CDR3 DNA: TGTGCCGTGCGGGCCGAAATTAATTCACCCCTCCACTTT; D gene: .; V gene: TRBV6-5; clone size: once; J gene: TRBJ1-6
CDR3 protein: CSVEEPPGQGGYTF; CDR3 DNA: TGCAGCGTTGAAGAACCCCCAGGGCAGGGTGGCTACACCTTC; D gene: .; V gene: TRBV29-1; clone size: .; J gene: TRBJ1-2